This TCR beta chain derives from a study of cytomegalovirus exposure and HLA in healthy donors. Study at large: From HLA-typed donors, an early data release held about 85 million unique TCRs. General observations from the study: It was reported that TCR beta sequences correctly inferred the HLA-A and HLA-B alleles for most subjects.

The PCR contained 60 Vbeta and 13 Jbeta primers. Sequenced by immunoSEQ multiplex PCR; TCRdb stores in-frame clones only, minus some. The data show around 220,000 clones, roughly 84% seen once. As for this clone: Its specificity is unknown.

There are 14 residues in the CDR3. The germline gives CDR1 MRHNA, CDR2 SNTAGT. The trim removed 5 bases at V and 9 bases at J, leaving 8 bases unmatched. The origin of this receptor is a girl aged 5-17 years in good health and CMV-seronegative. The rearrangement uses TRBV6-4 and TRBJ2-1, with TRBD2 matching 9 bases. Source material: PBMCs. CDR3 DNA: TGTGCCAGCAGTTTGTTAGCGGGGGAAGGTGAGCAGTTCTTC. Its translation is CASSLLAGEGEQFF.